This T cell receptor beta chain was captured in a study of T cells in Graves' hyperthyroidism and ophthalmopathy. Study-level information: At initial diagnosis, before any treatment had begun, peripheral blood was obtained. Study outcomes and limitations: Most thyroid clonotypes expanded above 0.001 appeared in blood too.

Germline CDR1 is SQVTM and CDR2 is ANQGSEA. The CDR3 totals 13 residues. Trimming cost V 4 bases and J 0 bases, with 9 bases left between them. To note about this clonotype: Its antigen is not identified. This could be a read error, since a much larger clone is one nucleotide away.

The CDR3 regions of TCR beta were amplified from RNA transcripts. The TCR CDR3 first-round RT-PCR relied on the HTBI primer set. In TCRdb, the multiplex PCR reads were re-called with MiXCR into one record per CDR3 protein. Of hundreds of thousands of distinct CDR3 sequences in the sample, around 20% were seen once. Patients with ophthalmopathy all had a Clinical Activity Score of at least 3, a NOSPECS grade of at least 4 and duration under 3 months. Lactation, pregnancy, other autoimmune disease or uncontrolled infection excluded patients. The chain couples TRBV29-1 to TRBJ1-1; tentative D call: TRBD1 (6 bases). Sample: blood. The source is a man in his thirties or forties with Graves' ophthalmopathy. Here the CDR3 reads CSVAGVMNTEAFF. In DNA, the CDR3 is TGCAGCGTTGCAGGGGTCATGAACACTGAAGCTTTCTTT.